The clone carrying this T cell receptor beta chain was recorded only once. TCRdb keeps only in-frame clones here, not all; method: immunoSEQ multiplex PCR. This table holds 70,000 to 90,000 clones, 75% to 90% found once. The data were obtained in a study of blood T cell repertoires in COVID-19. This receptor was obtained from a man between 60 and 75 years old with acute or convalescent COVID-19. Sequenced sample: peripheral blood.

This CDR3 reads CASSPMSGGASGTDTQYF. For the CDR3, the DNA is TGTGCCAGCAGCCCCATGAGCGGGGGGGCGTCGGGCACAGATACGCAGTATTTT. The chain couples TRBV7-9 to TRBJ2-3; 10 bases are a match to TRBD2. The CDR3 extends over 18 amino acids. The germline V gene has CDR1 SEHNR and CDR2 FQNEAQ (reference sequence). After removal of 5 bases from V and 1 base from J, the junction contained 12 bases not matched to a gene.